This T cell receptor beta chain is from a study of blood T cell repertoires in COVID-19. Study in general: The United States, Italy and Spain supplied acute and convalescent COVID-19 samples. In each case, the material was cDNA or gDNA derived from T cells, B-cell-depleted T cells, or PBMCs.

As processed by the authors: Reference gene primer amplification gave nucleated cell count estimates. Profiled with immunoSEQ multiplex PCR; TCRdb holds only in-frame clones, not every one. That table gives V, J and clone size, and the DNA gave D and trimming. The sample includes a few hundred thousand clones, approximately 82% of them seen just once. Concerning this clone: The same CDR3 is also encoded by other DNA sequences in this sample.

The germline V and J ends were trimmed by 0 bases and 3 bases, with 2 bases remaining between them. The germline V gene has CDR1 SGHRS and CDR2 YFSETQ. The CDR3 runs 12 residues. The receptor's source is a man aged 45-65 years with active or convalescent COVID-19. The chain combines TRBV5-1 with TRBJ2-3; no clear D. The sample comprised peripheral blood. The CDR3 nucleotides are TGCGCCAGCAGCTTGGCGACAGATACGCAGTATTTT. It encodes CASSLATDTQYF.